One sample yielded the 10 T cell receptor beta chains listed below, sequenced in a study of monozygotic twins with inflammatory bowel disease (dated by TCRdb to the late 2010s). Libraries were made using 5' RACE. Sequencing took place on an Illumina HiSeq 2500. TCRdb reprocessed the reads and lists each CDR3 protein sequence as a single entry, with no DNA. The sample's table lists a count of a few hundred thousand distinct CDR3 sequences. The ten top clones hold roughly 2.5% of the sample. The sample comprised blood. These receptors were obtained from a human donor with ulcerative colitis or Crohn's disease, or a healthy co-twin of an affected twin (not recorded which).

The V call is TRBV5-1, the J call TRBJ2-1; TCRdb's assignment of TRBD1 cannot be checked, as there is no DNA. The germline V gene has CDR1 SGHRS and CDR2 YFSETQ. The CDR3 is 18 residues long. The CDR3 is CASSIDNRQGWKDNEQFF.

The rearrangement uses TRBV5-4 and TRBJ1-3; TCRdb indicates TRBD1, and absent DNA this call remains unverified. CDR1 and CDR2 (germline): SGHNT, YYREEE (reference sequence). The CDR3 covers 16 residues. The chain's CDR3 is CASSLGEPPPGNTIYF.

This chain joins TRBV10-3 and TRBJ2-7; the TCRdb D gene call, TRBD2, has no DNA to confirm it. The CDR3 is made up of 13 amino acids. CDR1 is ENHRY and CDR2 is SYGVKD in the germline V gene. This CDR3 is CAISGGKSYEQYF.

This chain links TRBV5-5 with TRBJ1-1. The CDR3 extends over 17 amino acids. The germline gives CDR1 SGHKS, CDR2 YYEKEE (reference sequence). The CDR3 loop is CASSLEPSFPRNTEAFF.

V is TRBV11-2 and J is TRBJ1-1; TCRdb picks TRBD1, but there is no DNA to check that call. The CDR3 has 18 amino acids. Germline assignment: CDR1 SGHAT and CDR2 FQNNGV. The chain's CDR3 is CASSLPPGSDKMNTEAFF. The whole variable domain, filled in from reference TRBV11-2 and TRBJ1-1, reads EAGVAQSPRYKIIEKRQSVAFWCNPISGHATLYWYQQILGQGPKLLIQFQNNGVVDDSQLPKDRFSAERLKGVDSTLKIQPAKLEDSAVYLCASSLPPGSDKMNTEAFFGQGTRLTVV.

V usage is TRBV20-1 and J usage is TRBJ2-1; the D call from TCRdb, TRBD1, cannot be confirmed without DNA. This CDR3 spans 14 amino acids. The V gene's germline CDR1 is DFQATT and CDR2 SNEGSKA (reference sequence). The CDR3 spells CSASSGARRYEQFF.

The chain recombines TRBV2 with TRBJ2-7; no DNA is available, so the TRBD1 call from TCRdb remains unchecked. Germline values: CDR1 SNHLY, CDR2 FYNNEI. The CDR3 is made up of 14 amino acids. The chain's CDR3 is CASSTIRTGVEQYF.

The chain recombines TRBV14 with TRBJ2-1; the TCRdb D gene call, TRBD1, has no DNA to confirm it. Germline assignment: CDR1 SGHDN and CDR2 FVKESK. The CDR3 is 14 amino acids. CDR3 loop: CASSRLSEYNEQFF.

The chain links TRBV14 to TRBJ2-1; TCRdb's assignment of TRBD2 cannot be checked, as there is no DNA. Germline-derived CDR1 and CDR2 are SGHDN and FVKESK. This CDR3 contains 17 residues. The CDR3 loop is CASSFLRTSGINDEQFF.

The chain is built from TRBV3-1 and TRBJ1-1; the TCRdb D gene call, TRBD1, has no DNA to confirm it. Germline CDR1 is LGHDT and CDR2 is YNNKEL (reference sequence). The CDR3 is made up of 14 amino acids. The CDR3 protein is CASSRQQGRTEAFF.